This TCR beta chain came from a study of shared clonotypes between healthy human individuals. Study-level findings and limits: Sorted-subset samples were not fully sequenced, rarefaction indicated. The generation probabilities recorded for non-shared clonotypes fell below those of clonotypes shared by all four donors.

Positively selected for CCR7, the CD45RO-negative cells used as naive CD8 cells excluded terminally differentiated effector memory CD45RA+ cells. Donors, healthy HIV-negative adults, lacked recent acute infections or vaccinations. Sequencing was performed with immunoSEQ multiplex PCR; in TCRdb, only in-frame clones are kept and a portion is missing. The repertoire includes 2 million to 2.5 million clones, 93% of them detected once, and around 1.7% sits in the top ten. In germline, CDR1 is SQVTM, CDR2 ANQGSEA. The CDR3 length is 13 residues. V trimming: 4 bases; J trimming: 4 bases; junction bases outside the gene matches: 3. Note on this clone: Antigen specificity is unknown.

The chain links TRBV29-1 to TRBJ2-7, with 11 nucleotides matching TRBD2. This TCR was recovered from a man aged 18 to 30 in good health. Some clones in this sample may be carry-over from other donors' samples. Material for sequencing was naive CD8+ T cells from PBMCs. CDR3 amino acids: CSVGGLAVYEQYF. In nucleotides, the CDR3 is TGCAGCGTTGGGGGACTAGCGGTATACGAGCAGTACTTC.